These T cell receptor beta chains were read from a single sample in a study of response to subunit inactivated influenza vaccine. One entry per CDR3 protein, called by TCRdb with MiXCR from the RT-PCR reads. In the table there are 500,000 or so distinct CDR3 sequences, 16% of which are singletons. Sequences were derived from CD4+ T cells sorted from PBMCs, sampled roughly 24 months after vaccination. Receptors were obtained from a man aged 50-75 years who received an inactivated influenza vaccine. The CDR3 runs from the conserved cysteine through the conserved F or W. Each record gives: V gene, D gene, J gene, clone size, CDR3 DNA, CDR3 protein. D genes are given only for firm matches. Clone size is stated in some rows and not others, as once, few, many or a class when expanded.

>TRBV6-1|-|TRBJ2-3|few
TGTGCCAGCAGAGTTTCGAGGGTCGCAGATACGCAGTATTTT
CASRVSRVADTQYF
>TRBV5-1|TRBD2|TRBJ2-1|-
TGCGCCAGCAGCTTGGAATCCGGGACTAGCGGGAGTAGGGTCTTC
CASSLESGTSGSRVF
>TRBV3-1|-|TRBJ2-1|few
TGTGCCAGCCGGGGATCCGGCGATGAGCAGTTCTTC
CASRGSGDEQFF
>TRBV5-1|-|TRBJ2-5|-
TGCGCCAGCAGCTCGATGACAGGACGGGAGACCCAGTACTTC
CASSSMTGRETQYF
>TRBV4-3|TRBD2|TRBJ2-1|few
TGCGCCAGCAGCCAAGGTGGCGGGGGTGAGCAGTTCTTC
CASSQGGGGEQFF
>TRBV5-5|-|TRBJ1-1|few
TGTGCCAGCAGCTTGTACAGGGAGACTGAAGCTTTCTTT
CASSLYRETEAFF
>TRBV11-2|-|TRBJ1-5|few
TGTGCCAGCAGCTTAGAGGGGGGGGCTCCGCAGCATTTT
CASSLEGGAPQHF
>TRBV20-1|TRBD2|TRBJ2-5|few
TGCAGTGCTAGTTACGGGAGGAAGGAGACCCAGTACTTC
CSASYGRKETQYF
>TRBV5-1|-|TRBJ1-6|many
TGCGCCAGCAGCCTCGGGTCCCTAGGAACACCCCTCCACTTT
CASSLGSLGTPLHF
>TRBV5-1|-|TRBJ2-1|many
TGCGCCAGCAGCTTGGCTCAGGGAAACTACAATGAGCAGTTCTTC
CASSLAQGNYNEQFF